This T cell receptor (beta chain) was identified during a study of blood T cell repertoires in COVID-19. Across the study: From T cells, B-cell-depleted T cells, or PBMCs came the material, which was cDNA or gDNA.

Clones were sequenced by immunoSEQ multiplex PCR, and TCRdb holds only the in-frame ones, with some missing. The data show tens of thousands of clones, about 85% seen once. The CDR3 is made up of 14 amino acids. J lost 4 bases, V lost 3 bases, and 6 bases had no gene match. Per the germline V gene, CDR1 is MDHEN and CDR2 is SYDVKM. The TCR sequence derives from a human donor in a cohort sampled during active COVID-19. The rearrangement uses TRBV28 and TRBJ2-7; 7 nucleotides match TRBD1. The sample consisted of peripheral blood. Here the CDR3 reads CASSLRDRLYEQYF. The CDR3 nucleotides are TGTGCCAGCAGTTTGAGGGACAGACTTTACGAGCAGTACTTC.